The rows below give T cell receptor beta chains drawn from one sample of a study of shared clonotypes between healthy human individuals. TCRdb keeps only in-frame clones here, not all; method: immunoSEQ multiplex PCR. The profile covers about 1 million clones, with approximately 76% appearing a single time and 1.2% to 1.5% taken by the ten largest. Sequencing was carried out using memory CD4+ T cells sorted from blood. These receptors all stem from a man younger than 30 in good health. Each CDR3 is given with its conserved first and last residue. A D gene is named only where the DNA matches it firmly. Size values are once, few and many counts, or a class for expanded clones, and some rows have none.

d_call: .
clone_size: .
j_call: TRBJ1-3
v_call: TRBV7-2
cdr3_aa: CASSLGPGSGNTIYF
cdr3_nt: TGTGCCAGCAGCTTAGGACCAGGCTCTGGAAACACCATATATTTT

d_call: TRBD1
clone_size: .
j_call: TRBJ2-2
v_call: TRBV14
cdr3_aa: CASSHYQGASAGELFF
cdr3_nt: TGTGCCAGCAGTCATTATCAGGGGGCTTCCGCCGGGGAGCTGTTTTTT

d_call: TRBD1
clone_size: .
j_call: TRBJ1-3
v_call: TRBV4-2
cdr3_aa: CASSQEIRQGATGNTIYF
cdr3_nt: TGTGCCAGCAGCCAGGAGATTAGACAGGGGGCAACTGGAAACACCATATATTTT

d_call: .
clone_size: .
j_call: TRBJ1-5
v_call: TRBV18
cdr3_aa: CASSNPNQPQHF
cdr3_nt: TGTGCCAGCTCAAATCCCAATCAGCCCCAGCATTTT

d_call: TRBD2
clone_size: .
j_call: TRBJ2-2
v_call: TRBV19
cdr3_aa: CASSIVFLAAVNTGELFF
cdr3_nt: TGTGCCAGTAGTATAGTATTCCTAGCGGCTGTTAACACCGGGGAGCTGTTTTTT

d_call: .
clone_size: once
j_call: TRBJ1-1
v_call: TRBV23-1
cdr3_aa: CASSRFGTPVSKAFF
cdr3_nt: TGCGCCAGCAGCCGGTTTGGGACTCCGGTTTCCAAAGCTTTCTTT

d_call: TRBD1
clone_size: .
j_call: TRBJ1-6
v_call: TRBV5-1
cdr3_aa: CASSPQGGNSPLHF
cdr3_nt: TGCGCCAGCAGCCCACAGGGGGGCAATTCACCCCTCCACTTT

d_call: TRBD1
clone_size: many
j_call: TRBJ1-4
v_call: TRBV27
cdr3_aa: CASKLTTGPNEKLFF
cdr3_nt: TGTGCCAGCAAACTAACGACAGGGCCTAATGAAAAACTGTTTTTT

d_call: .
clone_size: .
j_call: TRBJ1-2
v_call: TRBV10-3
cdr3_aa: CAISEDGLHYGYTF
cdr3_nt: TGTGCCATCAGTGAGGACGGACTGCACTATGGCTACACCTTC

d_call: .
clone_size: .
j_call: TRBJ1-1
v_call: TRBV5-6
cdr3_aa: CASSSYREAFF
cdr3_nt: TGTGCCAGCAGCTCATATCGTGAAGCTTTCTTT

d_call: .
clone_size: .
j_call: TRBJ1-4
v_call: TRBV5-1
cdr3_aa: CASRRETVNEKLFF
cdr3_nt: TGCGCCAGCCGCCGAGAAACGGTTAATGAAAAACTGTTTTTT

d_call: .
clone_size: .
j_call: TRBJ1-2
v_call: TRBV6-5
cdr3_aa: CASSYDGGYTF
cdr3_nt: TGTGCCAGCAGTTACGACGGGGGTTATACCTTC